These 4 T cell receptor beta chains originate from one sample sequenced in a study of Ad26.COV2.S vaccination and SARS-CoV-2 variants. The data were produced by immunoSEQ multiplex PCR, yet TCRdb's version contains in-frame clones alone and is incomplete. Of some 180,000 clones in the sample, 87% were seen once. The sample consisted of peripheral blood, taken after recovery from COVID-19. The receptors were sampled from a human donor who had recovered from COVID-19.

The chain is built from TRBV9 and TRBJ2-3; TRBD1 is a possible D gene (7 bases). From germline, CDR1 is SGDLS and CDR2 YYNGEE. CDR3 length equals 14 residues. Trimming stripped 0 bases from V and 6 bases from J, with 11 bases between. The CDR3 sequence is CASSVGPGGDTQYF. DNA for the CDR3: TGTGCCAGCAGCGTAGGCCCAGGGGGGGATACGCAGTATTTT. The variable domain in full, completed from reference TRBV9 and TRBJ2-3, reads DSGVTQTPKHLITATGQRVTLRCSPRSGDLSVYWYQQSLDQGLQFLIQYYNGEERAKGNILERFSAQQFPDLHSELNLSSLELGDSALYFCASSVGPGGDTQYFGPGTRLTVL.

The J gene is TRBJ1-5, the V gene TRBV19; 9 bases line up with TRBD1. This CDR3 has 15 residues. J lost 9 bases, V lost 5 bases, and 11 bases had no gene match. CDR1 is LNHDA, CDR2 SQIVND, per germline (reference sequence). The CDR3 DNA sequence: TGTGCCAGTAGTTCCGAAGGGACAGGGAAAGGGCCCCAGCATTTT. Translation: CASSSEGTGKGPQHF.

This rearrangement joins TRBV10-3 to TRBJ1-2, with D perhaps matching TRBD1 (5 bases). Germline V gives CDR1 ENHRY, CDR2 SYGVKD. Trimming pared 0 bases from V and 8 bases from J, leaving 19 bases between. The CDR3 is 16 residues long. CDR3 coding DNA: TGTGCCATCAGTGAGTCGACTCAGAGGAGGGGTGGCGGCTACACCTTC. Its protein product is CAISESTQRRGGGYTF.

This clone was detected a few times. The rearrangement links TRBV10-3 to TRBJ1-5, with a tentative D call TRBD1 (6 bases). The CDR3 runs 13 residues. V shed 8 bases and J shed 1 base, with 9 bases lying between them. Germline V gene sequence: CDR1 ENHRY, CDR2 SYGVKD. The CDR3 sequence: CAIRTASNQPQHF. As DNA, the CDR3 is TGTGCCATCCGGACAGCAAGCAATCAGCCCCAGCATTTT.